A selection of T cell receptor beta chains follows, all from one sample in a study of cytomegalovirus exposure and HLA in healthy donors. Sequencing was performed with immunoSEQ multiplex PCR; in TCRdb, only in-frame clones are kept and a portion is missing. In the table there are 170,000 or so clones, more than 65% of which are singletons. Material for sequencing was PBMCs. Every receptor here comes from a woman under 30 in good health and CMV-seropositive. Both conserved end residues are part of each CDR3. Fields, in order: CDR3 DNA, CDR3 protein, clone size, D gene, J gene, V gene. D genes are given only for firm matches. A row's size may be missing; if present it is once, few, many or a size class.

TGCGCCAGCAGCCCGGGGACTAGCGGTACCGGGGAGCTGTTTTTT CASSPGTSGTGELFF . TRBD2 TRBJ2-2 TRBV5-1
TGTGCCAGTATTAGCGGGGGAGCCCCGACCCAGTACTTC CASISGGAPTQYF . TRBD2 TRBJ2-5 TRBV2
TGTGCCAGCAGCTTATCGTTAAGGGACAGGGGGCTTCACGGGGAGCTGTTTTTT CASSLSLRDRGLHGELFF . TRBD1 TRBJ2-2 TRBV7-9
TGTGCCACGAGACCGGGACAGTATTATGGCTACACCTTC CATRPGQYYGYTF few TRBD1 TRBJ1-2 TRBV19
TGTGCCACCAGTGGTGGGGGGAGCTCCTACGAGCAGTACTTC CATSGGGSSYEQYF . . TRBJ2-7 TRBV15
TGTGCCAGCAGCTTGTCGACAGGGGGTGGGGAGACCCAGTACTTC CASSLSTGGGETQYF . TRBD1 TRBJ2-5 TRBV7-2
TGTGCCAGCAGCTTGGGGGACAGGGGCAACACTGAAGCTTTCTTT CASSLGDRGNTEAFF . TRBD1 TRBJ1-1 TRBV7-9
TGTGCCAGCAGGGGACAGGGTACTCTCCTTGGCTACGAGCAGTACTTC CASRGQGTLLGYEQYF many TRBD1 TRBJ2-7 TRBV27
TGCGCCAGCAGTCATCACAGGGGGCAGAGCTCCTACGAGCAGTACTTC CASSHHRGQSSYEQYF . TRBD1 TRBJ2-7 TRBV23-1
TGCGCCAGCAGCTTGAGAGTGGGGGCCGGAGGCTACACCTTC CASSLRVGAGGYTF . . TRBJ1-2 TRBV5-1
TGTGCCAGCACCCCCCTAGGAGGGGACTATGGCTACACCTTC CASTPLGGDYGYTF . . TRBJ1-2 TRBV6-5
TGCGCCAGCAGCCAAGAAGGAGGGGGGGCCGCCGGGAAGACCCAGTACTTC CASSQEGGGAAGKTQYF . . TRBJ2-5 TRBV4-1
TGCGCCAGCAGCCAAGGACAGGGGGCGTCTTCACCCCTCCACTTT CASSQGQGASSPLHF . TRBD1 TRBJ1-6 TRBV23-1
TGCGCCAGCAGCCCCCCGACAGATACGAACACTGAAGCTTTCTTT CASSPPTDTNTEAFF . . TRBJ1-1 TRBV4-1
TGCGCCTGCCGACGCGGGGGGGATAATTCACCCCTCCACTTT CACRRGGDNSPLHF . . TRBJ1-6 TRBV5-1
TGTGCCAGCAGTTACGGACAGGGCAGGTTGGACACTGAAGCTTTCTTT CASSYGQGRLDTEAFF . TRBD1 TRBJ1-1 TRBV7-2
TGTGCCAGCAGACAACAGGGAACCTACGAGCAGTACTTC CASRQQGTYEQYF . . TRBJ2-7 TRBV27
TGTGCCAGTAGTGTAACGCAGGGGGCGATTCGTGGCTACACCTTC CASSVTQGAIRGYTF . TRBD1 TRBJ1-2 TRBV19
TGTGCCAGCAGCGTTATAGCGGGGGATTTTTCCTACGAGCAGTACTTC CASSVIAGDFSYEQYF . TRBD2 TRBJ2-7 TRBV9